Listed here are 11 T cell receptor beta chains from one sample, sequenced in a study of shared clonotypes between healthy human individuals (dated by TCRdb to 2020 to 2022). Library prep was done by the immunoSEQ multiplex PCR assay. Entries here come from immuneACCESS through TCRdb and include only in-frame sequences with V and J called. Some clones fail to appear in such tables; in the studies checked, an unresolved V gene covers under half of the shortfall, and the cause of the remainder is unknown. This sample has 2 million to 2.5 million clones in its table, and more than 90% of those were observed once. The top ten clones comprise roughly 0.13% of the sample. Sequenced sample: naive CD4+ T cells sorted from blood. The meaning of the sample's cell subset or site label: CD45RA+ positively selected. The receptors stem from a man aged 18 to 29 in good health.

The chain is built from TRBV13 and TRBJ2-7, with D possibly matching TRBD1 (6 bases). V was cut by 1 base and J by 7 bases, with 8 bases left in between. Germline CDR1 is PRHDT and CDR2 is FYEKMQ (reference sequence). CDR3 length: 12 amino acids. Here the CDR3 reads CASSLEQGEQYF. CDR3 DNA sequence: TGTGCCAGCAGCTTAGAACAGGGTGAGCAGTACTTC.

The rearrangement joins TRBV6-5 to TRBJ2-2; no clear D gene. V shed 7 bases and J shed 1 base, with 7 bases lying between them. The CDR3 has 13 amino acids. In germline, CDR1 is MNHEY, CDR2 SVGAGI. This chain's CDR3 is CASTPGNTGELFF. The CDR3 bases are TGTGCCAGCACACCAGGGAACACCGGGGAGCTGTTTTTT.

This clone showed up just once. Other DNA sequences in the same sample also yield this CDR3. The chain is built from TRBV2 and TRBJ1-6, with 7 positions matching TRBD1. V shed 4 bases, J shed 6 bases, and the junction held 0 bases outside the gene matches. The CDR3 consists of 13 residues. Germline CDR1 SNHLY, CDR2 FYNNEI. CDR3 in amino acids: CASSGQGNSPLHF. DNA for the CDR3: TGTGCCAGCAGTGGACAGGGTAATTCACCCCTCCACTTT.

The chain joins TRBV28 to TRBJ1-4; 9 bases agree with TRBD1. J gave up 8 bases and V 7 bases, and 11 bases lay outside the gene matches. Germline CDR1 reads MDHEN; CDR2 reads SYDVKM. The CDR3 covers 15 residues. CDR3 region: CASTFRQGGGEKLFF. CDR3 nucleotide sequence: TGTGCCAGCACCTTCCGACAGGGGGGGGGAGAAAAACTGTTTTTT. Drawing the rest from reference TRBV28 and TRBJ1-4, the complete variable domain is DVKVTQSSRYLVKRTGEKVFLECVQDMDHENMFWYRQDPGLGLRLIYFSYDVKMKEKGDIPEGYSVSREKKERFSLILESASTNQTSMYLCASTFRQGGGEKLFFGSGTQLSVL.

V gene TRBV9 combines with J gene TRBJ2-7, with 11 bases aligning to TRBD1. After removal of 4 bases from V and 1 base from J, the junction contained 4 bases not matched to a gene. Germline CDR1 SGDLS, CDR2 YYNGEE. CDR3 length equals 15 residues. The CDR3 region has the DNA TGTGCCAGCAGCTCCGGACAGGGGGCTTCCTACGAGCAGTACTTC. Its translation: CASSSGQGASYEQYF.

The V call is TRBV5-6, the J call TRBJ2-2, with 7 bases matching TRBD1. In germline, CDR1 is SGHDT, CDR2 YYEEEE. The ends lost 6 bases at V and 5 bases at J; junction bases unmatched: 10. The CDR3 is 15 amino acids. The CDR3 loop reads CASTHYRGWTGELFF. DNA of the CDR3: TGTGCCAGCACCCATTACAGGGGTTGGACCGGGGAGCTGTTTTTT.

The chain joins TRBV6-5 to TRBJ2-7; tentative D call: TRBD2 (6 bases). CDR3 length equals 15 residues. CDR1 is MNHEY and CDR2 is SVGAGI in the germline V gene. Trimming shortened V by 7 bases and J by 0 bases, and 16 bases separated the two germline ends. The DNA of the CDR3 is TGTGCCAGCACCCCTCGGGGGATCTTCTCCTACGAGCAGTACTTC. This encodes CASTPRGIFSYEQYF.

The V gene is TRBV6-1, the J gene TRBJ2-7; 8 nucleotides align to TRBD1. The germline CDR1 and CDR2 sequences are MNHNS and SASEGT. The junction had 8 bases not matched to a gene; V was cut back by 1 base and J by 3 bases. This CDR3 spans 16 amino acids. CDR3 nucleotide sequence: TGTGCCAGCAGTGAAGTGGGGGACAGGAGGGTCTACGAGCAGTACTTC. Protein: CASSEVGDRRVYEQYF.

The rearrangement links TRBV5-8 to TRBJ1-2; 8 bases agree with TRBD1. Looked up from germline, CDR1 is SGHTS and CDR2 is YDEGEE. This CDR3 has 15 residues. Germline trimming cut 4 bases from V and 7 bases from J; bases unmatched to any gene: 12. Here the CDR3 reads CASSLQTGAWLGYTF. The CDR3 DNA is TGTGCCAGCAGCCTCCAGACAGGGGCCTGGCTTGGCTACACCTTC. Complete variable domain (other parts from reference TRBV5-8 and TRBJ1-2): EAGVTQSPTHLIKTRGQQATLRCSPISGHTSVYWYQQALGLGLQFLLWYDEGEERNRGNFPPRFSGRQFPNYSSELNVNALELEDSALYLCASSLQTGAWLGYTFGSGTRLTVV.

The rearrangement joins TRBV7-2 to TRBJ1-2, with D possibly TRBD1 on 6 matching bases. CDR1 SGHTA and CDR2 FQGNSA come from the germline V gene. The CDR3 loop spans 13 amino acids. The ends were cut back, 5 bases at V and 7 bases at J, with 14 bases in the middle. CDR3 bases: TGTGCCAGCAGCCTAGGACAGTTGCCTGGCTACACCTTC. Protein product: CASSLGQLPGYTF. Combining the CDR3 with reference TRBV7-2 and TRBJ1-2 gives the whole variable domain GAGVSQSPSNKVTEKGKDVELRCDPISGHTALYWYRQSLGQGLEFLIYFQGNSAPDKSGLPSDRFSAERTGGSVSTLTIQRTQQEDSAVYLCASSLGQLPGYTFGSGTRLTVV.

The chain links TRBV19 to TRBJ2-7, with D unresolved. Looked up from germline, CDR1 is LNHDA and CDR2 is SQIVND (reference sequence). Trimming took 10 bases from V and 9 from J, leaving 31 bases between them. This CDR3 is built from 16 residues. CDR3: CATMFLSRPFEVGQYF. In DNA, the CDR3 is TGTGCCACCATGTTTCTCTCTAGACCCTTCGAGGTAGGGCAGTACTTC.